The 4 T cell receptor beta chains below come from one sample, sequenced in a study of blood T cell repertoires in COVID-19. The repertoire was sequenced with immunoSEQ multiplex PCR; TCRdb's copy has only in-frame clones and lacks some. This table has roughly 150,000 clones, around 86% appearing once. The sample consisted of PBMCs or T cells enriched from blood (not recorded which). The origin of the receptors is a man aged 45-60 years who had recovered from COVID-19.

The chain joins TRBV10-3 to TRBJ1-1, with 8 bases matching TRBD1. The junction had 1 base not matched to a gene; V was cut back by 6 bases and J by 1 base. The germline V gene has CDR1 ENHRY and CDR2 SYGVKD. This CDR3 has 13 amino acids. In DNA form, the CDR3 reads TGTGCCATCAGCGGACAGGGGAACACTGAAGCTTTCTTT. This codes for CAISGQGNTEAFF.

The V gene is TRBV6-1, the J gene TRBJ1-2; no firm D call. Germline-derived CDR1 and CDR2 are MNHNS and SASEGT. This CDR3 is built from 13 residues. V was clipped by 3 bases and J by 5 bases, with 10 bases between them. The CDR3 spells CASSEVADYGYTF. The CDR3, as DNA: TGTGCCAGCAGTGAGGTGGCGGATTATGGCTACACCTTC.

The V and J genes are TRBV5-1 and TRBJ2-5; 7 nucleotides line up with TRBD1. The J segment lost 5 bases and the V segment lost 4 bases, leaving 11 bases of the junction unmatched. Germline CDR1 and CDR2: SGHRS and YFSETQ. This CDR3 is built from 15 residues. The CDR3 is CASSRDSPGRETQYF. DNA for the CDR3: TGCGCCAGCAGCCGGGACAGCCCCGGTAGGGAGACCCAGTACTTC.

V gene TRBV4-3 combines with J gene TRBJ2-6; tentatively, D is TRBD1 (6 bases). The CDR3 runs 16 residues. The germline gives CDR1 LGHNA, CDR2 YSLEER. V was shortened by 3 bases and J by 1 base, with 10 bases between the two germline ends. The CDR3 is CASSHQQGSGANVLTF. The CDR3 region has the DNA TGCGCCAGCAGCCACCAACAGGGATCTGGGGCCAACGTCCTGACTTTC.